A single sample gave rise to the 20 T cell receptor beta chains below, sequenced in a study of blood T cell repertoires in COVID-19. Assay used: immunoSEQ multiplex PCR; TCRdb lists only in-frame clones, some missing. Of over 100,000 clones listed, 85% to 90% are singletons. The sample consisted of peripheral blood. Source of these receptors: a human donor in a cohort sampled during active COVID-19.

V and J are TRBV21-1 and TRBJ2-6; the D call in the table, TRBD1, was not verified against the DNA. TRBV21-1 is given as a pseudogene. The CDR3 totals 15 residues. The CDR3 spells CASSLRDTGANVLTF. The CDR3, as DNA: TGTGCCAGCAGCCTCAGGGATACTGGGGCCAACGTCCTGACTTTC.

Only one count was recorded for this clone. The chain employs TRBV21-1 and TRBJ1-2; TRBD1 is the table's D call and was not checked against the DNA. TRBV21-1 is marked as a pseudogene. This CDR3 has 13 residues. Here the CDR3 reads CASKGGHSVGYTF. The CDR3 nucleotides are TGTGCCAGCAAAGGGGGCCACTCCGTTGGCTACACCTTC.

The J gene is TRBJ1-1, the V gene TRBV11-3; TRBD1 agrees at 9 bases. The CDR3 totals 14 residues. Germline CDR1 and CDR2: SGHNT and YENEEA. V trimming: 5 bases; J trimming: 2 bases; junction bases outside the gene matches: 3. CDR3 residues: CASSRDRVNTEAFF. CDR3 bases: TGTGCCAGCAGCCGGGACAGGGTCAACACTGAAGCTTTCTTT. Drawing the rest from reference TRBV11-3 and TRBJ1-1, the complete variable domain is EAGVVQSPRYKIIEKKQPVAFWCNPISGHNTLYWYLQNLGQGPELLIRYENEEAVDDSQLPKDRFSAERLKGVDSTLKIQPAELGDSAVYLCASSRDRVNTEAFFGQGTRLTVV.

The genes are TRBV7-2 and TRBJ2-5; 7 bases line up with TRBD1. V dropped 5 bases and J dropped 11; count of bases not matched to a gene: 11. The germline gives CDR1 SGHTA, CDR2 FQGNSA. This CDR3 spans 13 amino acids. CDR3 coding DNA: TGTGCCAGCAGCCCCCCGGACAGGACGAAGCAGTACTTC. It encodes CASSPPDRTKQYF.

This chain uses TRBV9 with TRBJ2-7; 11 positions match TRBD1. This CDR3 has 17 residues. Germline-derived CDR1 and CDR2 are SGDLS and YYNGEE. Unmatched junction bases numbered 10, after V lost 0 bases and J lost 5 bases. CDR3 nucleotide sequence: TGTGCCAGCAGCGTAGCTCGAAAGGACAGGGGGCCACACGAGCAGTACTTC. It codes for CASSVARKDRGPHEQYF. Combining the CDR3 with reference TRBV9 and TRBJ2-7 gives the whole variable domain DSGVTQTPKHLITATGQRVTLRCSPRSGDLSVYWYQQSLDQGLQFLIQYYNGEERAKGNILERFSAQQFPDLHSELNLSSLELGDSALYFCASSVARKDRGPHEQYFGPGTRLTVT.

V is TRBV5-4 and J is TRBJ2-5, with TRBD2 matching over 8 bases. The length of the CDR3 is 15 residues. CDR1 and CDR2 (germline): SGHNT, YYREEE (reference sequence). V gave up 3 bases and J gave up 3 bases; unmatched junction bases: 7. CDR3 DNA: TGTGCCAGCAGCTCGGGCCGCGGGGGGAAAGAGACCCAGTACTTC. Amino acids: CASSSGRGGKETQYF.

The rearrangement uses TRBV19 and TRBJ1-5; 8 nucleotides agree with TRBD1. V was pared by 5 bases and J by 11 bases, with 11 bases of the junction left unmatched. This CDR3 region has 14 residues. The V gene's germline CDR1 is LNHDA and CDR2 SQIVND (reference sequence). CDR3 protein: CASSPLQGVRAQHF. CDR3 DNA sequence: TGTGCCAGTAGTCCATTACAGGGGGTTCGGGCCCAGCATTTT.

The chain uses TRBV13 and TRBJ2-5, with 11 positions matching TRBD2. This CDR3 comprises 16 residues. V lost 4 bases, J lost 2 bases, and 6 bases stayed unmatched. In germline, CDR1 is PRHDT, CDR2 FYEKMQ (reference sequence). This CDR3 is CASSSDRTSGQETQYF. CDR3 DNA sequence: TGTGCCAGCAGCTCAGACAGGACTAGCGGGCAAGAGACCCAGTACTTC.

This chain uses TRBV4-1 with TRBJ2-2, with 7 positions matching TRBD2. Germline V gene data show CDR1 as MGHRA and CDR2 as YSYEKL. This CDR3 spans 17 amino acids. Trimming removed 4 bases from V and 1 base from J; junction bases left unmatched: 9. This chain's CDR3 is CASSPRGSGVNTGELFF. In nucleotides, the CDR3 is TGCGCCAGCAGCCCCCGGGGGAGCGGGGTGAACACCGGGGAGCTGTTTTTT.

The gene calls are TRBV9 and TRBJ2-2; a weak D match, TRBD1 (7 bases). Germline loops: CDR1 SGDLS, CDR2 YYNGEE. The CDR3 contains 14 residues. Trimming removed 7 bases from V and 5 bases from J, with 15 bases in between. The CDR3 protein is CASDKTGRTGELFF. CDR3 nucleotides: TGTGCCAGCGATAAGACAGGGAGGACCGGGGAGCTGTTTTTT.

The genes are TRBV7-2 and TRBJ2-1; TRBD2 matches 10 bases. Germline CDR1 is SGHTA and CDR2 is FQGNSA. V dropped 5 bases and J dropped 5; count of bases not matched to a gene: 6. The CDR3 sequence is 15 residues long. This CDR3 reads CASSGLAEPDNEQFF. The CDR3 DNA is TGTGCCAGCAGCGGACTAGCGGAACCAGACAATGAGCAGTTCTTC.

V is TRBV7-6 and J is TRBJ2-1; unclear D gene. Germline V CDR1 and CDR2: SGHVS, FNYEAQ. The CDR3 consists of 13 residues. V dropped 0 bases and J dropped 5 bases, with 5 bases sitting between them. CDR3 sequence (DNA): TGTGCCAGCAGCTTAGCAGGAGACAATGAGCAGTTCTTC. Amino acid sequence: CASSLAGDNEQFF.

V gene TRBV7-2 combines with J gene TRBJ2-1; 9 bases line up with TRBD2. Trimming cost V 3 bases and J 6 bases; bases outside gene matches: 12. The CDR3 loop spans 17 amino acids. Germline V gene data show CDR1 as SGHTA and CDR2 as FQGNSA. The CDR3 DNA reads TGTGCCAGCAGCTTCCCTAGCGGGACTTTGCCCGCCAATGAGCAGTTCTTC. Translated, it gives CASSFPSGTLPANEQFF. Variable domain in full (rest from reference TRBV7-2 and TRBJ2-1): GAGVSQSPSNKVTEKGKDVELRCDPISGHTALYWYRQSLGQGLEFLIYFQGNSAPDKSGLPSDRFSAERTGGSVSTLTIQRTQQEDSAVYLCASSFPSGTLPANEQFFGPGTRLTVL.

This clone has just a few counts. The CDR3 bases are TGTGCCAGCAGCTTGTGGTTTAGCTACGAGCAGTACTTC. This sequence encodes CASSLWFSYEQYF. The chain combines TRBV5-5 with TRBJ2-7; D not certain. The CDR3 sequence is 13 residues long. V was cut by 1 base and J by 3 bases, with 8 bases left in between. From germline, CDR1 is SGHKS and CDR2 YYEKEE (reference sequence).

The genes are TRBV19 and TRBJ1-5, with D possibly matching TRBD1 (6 bases). CDR3 length equals 15 residues. Germline CDR1 and CDR2: LNHDA and SQIVND (reference sequence). The V end lost 6 bases, the J end lost 4 bases, and 16 bases lay between the germline ends. The CDR3 nucleotides are TGTGCCAGTAGGAACATACAGGGCGTTAATCAGCCCCAGCATTTT. Translated, it gives CASRNIQGVNQPQHF.

The chain uses TRBV7-4 and TRBJ2-5; D call uncertain. The V end lost 1 base, the J end lost 2 bases, and 11 bases lay between the germline ends. From germline, CDR1 is SGHVT and CDR2 SQSDAQ. The CDR3 contains 15 residues. The CDR3 DNA sequence: TGTGCCAGCAGCTTAGGGGTTGGCGGACAAGAGACCCAGTACTTC. Translated: CASSLGVGGQETQYF.

This clone appeared once. This sequence joins TRBV7-2 and TRBJ2-1, with D possibly being TRBD2 (7 bases). The V end was cut by 2 bases, the J end by 2 bases, with 13 bases between. Germline assignment: CDR1 SGHTA and CDR2 FQGNSA. The CDR3 length is 16 residues. CDR3 coding DNA: TGTGCCAGCAGCTTATCACGGGGGGCTGCCTACAATGAGCAGTTCTTC. This translates into CASSLSRGAAYNEQFF.

V and J are TRBV7-2 and TRBJ2-1, with 7 bases aligning to TRBD1. CDR3 length: 12 amino acids. Germline V gene data show CDR1 as SGHTA and CDR2 as FQGNSA. V lost 5 bases to trimming and J lost 9 bases; unmatched junction nucleotides: 4. CDR3 coding DNA: TGTGCCAGCAGCCGACAGGGTGGTGAGCAGTTCTTC. Protein product: CASSRQGGEQFF.

The chain couples TRBV10-3 to TRBJ2-6; D is ambiguous. Trimming removed 8 bases at V and 0 bases at J, with 5 bases between. This CDR3 contains 13 residues. Germline CDR1 ENHRY, CDR2 SYGVKD. The DNA of the CDR3 is TGTGCCATCGGGCTCTCTGGGGCCAACGTCCTGACTTTC. It specifies CAIGLSGANVLTF.

The gene calls are TRBV5-4 and TRBJ2-7, with TRBD2 identical over 13 bases. Germline CDR1 reads SGHNT; CDR2 reads YYREEE (reference sequence). Trimming at V came to 0 bases and at J to 10 bases, leaving 4 bases not matched to a gene. This CDR3 spans 14 amino acids. DNA for the CDR3: TGTGCCAGCAGCTTGGATGGGACTAGCGGGAACCAGTACTTC. Translation gives CASSLDGTSGNQYF. The entire variable domain, with the rest obtained from reference TRBV5-4 and TRBJ2-7, is as follows: ETGVTQSPTHLIKTRGQQVTLRCSSQSGHNTVSWYQQALGQGPQFIFQYYREEENGRGNFPPRFSGLQFPNYSSELNVNALELDDSALYLCASSLDGTSGNQYFGPGTRLTVT.